This T cell receptor beta chain came from a study of blood T cell repertoires in COVID-19. Study in general: COVID-19 samples from acute and convalescent phases originated in the United States, Italy and Spain.

Clinical history as reported by participants underpinned cohort assignment. For this clone: One end of the junction fails to match germline, which may point to a read error.

Original processing notes: Reference gene primer amplification gave estimated nucleated cell counts. TCRdb keeps only in-frame clones here, not all; method: immunoSEQ multiplex PCR. V, J and clone size are those of that table, while D and trimming were read from the DNA. The top ten clones hold less than 2% of a sample with about 410,000 clones, around 92% of them seen once. Germline CDR1 reads SGHTS; CDR2 reads YDEGEE. This CDR3 is built from 12 residues. Sequencing input: PBMCs or T cells enriched from blood (not recorded which). This chain links TRBV5-8 with TRBJ1-1; D is unclear. This sequence was found in a woman aged 30 to 39 who had recovered from COVID-19. CDR3 region: CASSLARAGVRF. In nucleotides, the CDR3 is TGTGCCAGCAGCTTGGCCCGGGCGGGCGTAAGGTTT.